This TCR beta chain originates from a study of T cell responses to AZD1222 COVID-19 vaccine. General study results and limits: The donor cohort was predominantly white British with a female majority, and clonal diversity may have been underestimated.

This clone showed up just once. Its target is unknown. Only in-frame clones appear in the TCRdb table, and some are missing; sequencing was by immunoSEQ multiplex PCR. The sample shows 120,000 to 150,000 clones, roughly 91% of them seen only once. The CDR3 runs to 13 residues. Unmatched junction bases numbered 5, after V lost 3 bases and J lost 7 bases. Germline lookup yields CDR1 SGHTA and CDR2 FQGNSA. The genes are TRBV7-2 and TRBJ1-2, with TRBD1 matching 7 bases. The sequenced sample was peripheral blood, obtained 28 days after the second AZD1222 dose. This clonotype was obtained from an adult who received the AZD1222 COVID-19 vaccine. CDR3 region: CASSFDRAGGYTF. The CDR3 nucleotides read TGTGCCAGCAGCTTTGACAGGGCCGGTGGCTACACCTTC.